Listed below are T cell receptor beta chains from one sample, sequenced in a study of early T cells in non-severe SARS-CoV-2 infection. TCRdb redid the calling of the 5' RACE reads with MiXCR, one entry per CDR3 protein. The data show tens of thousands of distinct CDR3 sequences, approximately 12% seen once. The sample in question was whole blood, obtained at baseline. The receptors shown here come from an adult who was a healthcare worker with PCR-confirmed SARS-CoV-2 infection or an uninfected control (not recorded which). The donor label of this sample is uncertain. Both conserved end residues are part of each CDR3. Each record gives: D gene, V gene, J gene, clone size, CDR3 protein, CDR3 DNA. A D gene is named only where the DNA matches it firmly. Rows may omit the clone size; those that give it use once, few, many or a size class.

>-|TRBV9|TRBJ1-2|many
CASSKTGLSSEGYTF
TGTGCCAGCAGCAAAACAGGGCTTTCATCGGAAGGCTACACCTTC
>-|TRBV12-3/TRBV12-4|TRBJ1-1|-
CASSFTGSNTEAFF
TGTGCCAGCAGTTTTACAGGGTCGAACACTGAAGCTTTCTTT
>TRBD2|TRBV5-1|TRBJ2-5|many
CASSLWFASGGRLETQYF
TGCGCCAGCAGCTTATGGTTTGCTAGCGGGGGGCGATTGGAGACCCAGTACTTC
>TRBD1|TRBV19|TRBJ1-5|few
CASTAQGAWQPQHF
TGTGCCAGTACCGCACAGGGGGCTTGGCAGCCCCAGCATTTT
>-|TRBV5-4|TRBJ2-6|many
CASSFRQNGANVLTF
TGTGCCAGCAGCTTCCGACAGAATGGGGCCAACGTCCTGACTTTC
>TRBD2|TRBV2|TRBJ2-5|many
CATMLAGGLETQYF
TGTGCCACCATGCTAGCGGGGGGGCTGGAGACCCAGTACTTC
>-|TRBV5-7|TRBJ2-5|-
CASSLVGGRTQYF
TGTGCCAGCAGCTTGGTGGGAGGCAGGACCCAGTACTTC
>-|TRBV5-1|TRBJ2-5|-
CASSLRTVYQETQYF
TGCGCCAGCAGCCTAAGGACAGTGTACCAAGAGACCCAGTACTTC
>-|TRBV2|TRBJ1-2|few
CASSKGLYGYTF
TGTGCCAGCAGTAAGGGCCTATATGGCTACACCTTC
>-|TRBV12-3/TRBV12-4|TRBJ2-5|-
CASSRDRGETQYF
TGTGCCAGCAGCCGCGACAGAGGGGAGACCCAGTACTTC
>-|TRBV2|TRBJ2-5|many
CASSELGQQETQYF
TGTGCCAGCAGTGAACTAGGTCAGCAAGAGACCCAGTACTTC
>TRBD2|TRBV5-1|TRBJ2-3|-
CASSRTTSGGIGDTQYF
TGCGCCAGCAGCCGGACGACTAGCGGGGGGATCGGAGATACGCAGTATTTT
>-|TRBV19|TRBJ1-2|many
CASNSWGGANYGYTF
TGTGCCAGTAATTCTTGGGGAGGAGCTAACTATGGCTACACCTTC
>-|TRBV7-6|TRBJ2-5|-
CASSRQKQGLQETQYF
TGTGCCAGCAGTCGCCAAAAACAGGGTTTACAAGAGACCCAGTACTTC
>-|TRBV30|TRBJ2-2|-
CAWSAQATNTGELFF
TGTGCCTGGAGCGCACAGGCTACGAACACCGGGGAGCTGTTTTTT
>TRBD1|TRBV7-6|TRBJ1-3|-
CASSSVTGMGYSGNTIYF
TGTGCCAGCAGCTCCGTGACAGGGATGGGATACTCTGGAAACACCATATATTTT
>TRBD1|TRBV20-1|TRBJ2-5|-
CSASYGTGSQETQYF
TGCAGTGCTAGCTACGGGACAGGCAGCCAAGAGACCCAGTACTTC
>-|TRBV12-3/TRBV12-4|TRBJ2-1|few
CASSPFGRSSYNEQFF
TGTGCCAGCAGTCCATTCGGACGGAGCTCCTACAATGAGCAGTTCTTC
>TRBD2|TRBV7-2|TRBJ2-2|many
CASSLANGLVAGELFF
TGTGCCAGCAGCTTAGCCAACGGACTAGTCGCCGGGGAGCTGTTTTTT
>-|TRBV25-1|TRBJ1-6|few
CASHTSELNSPLHF
TGTGCCAGCCATACTTCGGAGCTAAATTCACCCCTCCACTTT
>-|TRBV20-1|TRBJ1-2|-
CSAESPPDGYTF
TGCAGTGCCGAATCCCCTCCGGATGGCTACACCTTC
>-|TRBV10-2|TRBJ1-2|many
CASSLDRPYGYTF
TGCGCCAGCAGTTTAGACAGACCCTATGGCTACACCTTC
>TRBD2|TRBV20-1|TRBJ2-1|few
CSAPTSGLVNEQFF
TGCAGTGCTCCGACTAGCGGGCTAGTCAATGAGCAGTTCTTC
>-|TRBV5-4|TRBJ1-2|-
CASSLSLLGYTF
TGTGCCAGCAGCTTGTCCCTACTTGGCTACACCTTC
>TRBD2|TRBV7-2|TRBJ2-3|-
CASSNGLAGTDTQYF
TGTGCCAGCAGCAATGGACTAGCGGGGACAGATACGCAGTATTTT
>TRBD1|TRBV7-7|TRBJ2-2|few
CASSRIDRGYTGELFF
TGTGCCAGCAGCCGGATTGACAGGGGTTACACCGGGGAGCTGTTTTTT
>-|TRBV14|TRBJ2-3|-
CASSQDMGSTDTQYF
TGTGCCAGCAGCCAAGATATGGGGAGCACAGATACGCAGTATTTT
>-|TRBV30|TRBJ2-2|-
CAWRPGQRNTGELFF
TGTGCCTGGAGGCCGGGACAAAGGAACACCGGGGAGCTGTTTTTT
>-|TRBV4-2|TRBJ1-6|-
CASSQVGVGEHNSPLHF
TGTGCCAGCAGCCAAGTAGGGGTCGGAGAACATAATTCACCCCTCCACTTT
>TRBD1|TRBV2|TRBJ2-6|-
CASRVRQGYSRANVLTF
TGTGCCAGCAGAGTCCGACAGGGGTATAGCCGGGCCAACGTCCTGACTTTC
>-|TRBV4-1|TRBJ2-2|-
CATGIHGNTGELFF
TGCGCCACCGGGATACACGGGAACACCGGGGAGCTGTTTTTT
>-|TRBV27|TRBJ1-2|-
CASSLSRRSNYGYTF
TGTGCCAGCAGTTTATCCCGGAGATCTAACTATGGCTACACCTTC
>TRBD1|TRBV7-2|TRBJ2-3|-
CATKQTGQNTDTQYF
TGTGCCACCAAACAAACGGGACAGAACACAGATACGCAGTATTTT
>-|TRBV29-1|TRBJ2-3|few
CSLWTDTQYF
TGCAGCTTGTGGACAGATACGCAGTATTTT
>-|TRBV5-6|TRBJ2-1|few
CASSLGPPAPYNEQFF
TGTGCCAGCAGCTTGGGCCCGCCAGCTCCCTACAATGAGCAGTTCTTC
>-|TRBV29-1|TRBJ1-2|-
CSVDGQTQDFGYTF
TGCAGCGTTGACGGACAGACCCAAGACTTTGGCTACACCTTC
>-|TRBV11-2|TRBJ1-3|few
CASSLRGNTIYF
TGTGCCAGCAGCTTAAGAGGAAACACCATATATTTT
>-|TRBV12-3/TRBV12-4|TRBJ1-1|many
CASSRQENTEAFF
TGTGCCAGCAGTAGACAGGAGAACACTGAAGCTTTCTTT
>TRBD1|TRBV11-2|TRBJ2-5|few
CASSQGETPQETQYF
TGTGCCAGCAGCCAGGGGGAGACCCCCCAAGAGACCCAGTACTTC